This TCR beta chain is from a study of CD8+CD57+ T cells in acquired aplastic anemia. About the research overall: The study obtained an average of around 3.4 ug of DNA from sorted CD4+ and CD8+ cells. There were roughly 9.8 million reads, on average, for CD4+ cells from healthy donors. Study-level points and caveats: Roughly 30 CD8+ CDR3 sequences occurred in both the patients and the controls. CD8+ Simpson's diversity did not differ significantly between patients and controls.

About this clonotype itself: Antigen unknown.

The V gene end was trimmed by 5 bases and the J gene end by 1 base; junction bases not matched to a gene: 5. Germline CDR1 is SGHVS and CDR2 is FNYEAQ. The CDR3 contains 14 residues. Genomic DNA constituted the template upon which TCR beta VDJ and CDR3 profiling was performed. TCRdb re-analysed the reads in MiXCR, keeping a single row per CDR3 protein. The sample consists of approximately 200,000 distinct CDR3 sequences, roughly 56% of them appearing once. The receptor comes from a human donor in good health, serving as a control. The sequenced sample consisted of sorted CD4+, CD8+, or CD8+CD57+ T cells (not recorded which) from PBMCs. This rearrangement joins TRBV7-6 to TRBJ2-7; 7 bases are a match to TRBD1. In nucleotides, the CDR3 is TGTGCCAGCAGCGAACAGGGACAGTCCTACGAGCAGTACTTC. Translation: CASSEQGQSYEQYF.